Each of the 8 T cell receptor beta chains below was sequenced from the same sample in a study of blood T cells in healthy people across ages. With a J-beta primer mix and a sample-barcoded 5' primer, a second PCR ran about 7 to 11 cycles. Each CDR3 protein gets one entry after TCRdb re-called the 5' RACE reads with MiXCR. The repertoire has 1.5 million to 2 million distinct CDR3 sequences, around half of them found once; the top ten carry approximately 2%. The sample was blood. These receptors were collected from a woman in her thirties or forties in good health.

V is TRBV15 and J is TRBJ2-1; 15 bases line up with TRBD2. V lost 3 bases to trimming and J lost 5 bases; unmatched junction nucleotides: 8. Germline values: CDR1 LNHNV, CDR2 YYDKDF (reference sequence). This CDR3 spans 18 amino acids. The DNA for the CDR3 is TGTGCCACCAGCAGCGCCGGGACTAGCGGGGGGCCCGACAATGAGCAGTTCTTC. Translation: CATSSAGTSGGPDNEQFF.

Regarding this clonotype: The junction does not match germline at one end; this may be a read error. The chain couples TRBV4-1 to TRBJ1-4; D gene unclear. Germline CDR1 MGHRA, CDR2 YSYEKL. The CDR3 is 14 residues long. This CDR3 is CACSLPRRNEKLFF. The CDR3 nucleotides read TGCGCCTGCAGCCTTCCCCGGCGAAATGAAAAACTGTTTTTT.

The table lists this clonotype with a count of one. The chain links TRBV7-2 to TRBJ1-6, with D possibly TRBD1 on 5 matching bases. The CDR3 is 13 residues long. CDR1 is SGHTA and CDR2 is FQGNSA in the germline V gene. Trimming took off 5 bases at V and 8 bases at J, with 10 bases between the two ends. CDR3 nucleotides: TGTGCCAGCAGCCCGGTCAGGGATTCACCCCTCCACTTT. It specifies CASSPVRDSPLHF.

Remarks on this clonotype: An end of the junction differs from the germline gene, which may be a read error. V usage is TRBV28 and J usage is TRBJ2-7; TRBD1 matches 7 bases. The CDR3 is 15 residues long. From germline, CDR1 is MDHEN and CDR2 SYDVKM. The CDR3 loop reads CACSYPGQLTYEQYF. CDR3 nucleotide sequence: TGTGCCTGCAGTTACCCGGGACAGCTTACCTACGAGCAGTACTTC.

The J gene is TRBJ1-1, the V gene TRBV28; weak D call: TRBD1 (6 bases). CDR1 is MDHEN, CDR2 SYDVKM, per germline. The CDR3 has 19 residues. V lost 5 bases to trimming and J lost 0 bases, with 25 bases between them. The CDR3 region has the DNA TGTGCCAGCAGTCCAACTACGCCCGGGACACATACTTTGAACACTGAAGCTTTCTTT. Protein product: CASSPTTPGTHTLNTEAFF.

In its sample, this clonotype was seen a few times. The chain joins TRBV6-2 or TRBV6-3 to TRBJ2-7; D unclear. CDR1 and CDR2 (germline): MNHEY, SVGEGT. There are 13 residues in the CDR3. V lost 7 bases and J 1 base, leaving 11 bases between the germline ends. CDR3 DNA sequence: TGTGCCAGCAATTCCGCCAGGTCCTACGAGCAGTACTTC. This sequence encodes CASNSARSYEQYF.

The chain is built from TRBV4-2 and TRBJ1-4, with TRBD1 as a possible D gene (6 bases). V was cut by 0 bases and J by 8 bases, with 16 bases left in between. Per the germline V gene, CDR1 is LGHNA and CDR2 is YNFKEQ. The CDR3 has 16 residues. The CDR3 is CASSQESGASEEKLFF. The CDR3 region has the DNA TGTGCCAGCAGCCAAGAGTCGGGGGCTTCGGAAGAAAAACTGTTTTTT.

This clonotype was counted a few times. The V call is TRBV7-9, the J call TRBJ2-4, with TRBD2 matching 8 bases. With the DNA end fitting TRBJ2-5 better, the J assignment may be wrong. This CDR3 has 15 amino acids. Germline CDR1 is SEHNR and CDR2 is FQNEAQ (reference sequence). For the CDR3, the DNA is TGTGCCAGCATTCCCCCGGGGGGGTCGGAGGAGACCCAGTACTTC. Protein: CASIPPGGSEETQYF.